This T cell receptor beta chain was documented in a study of cytomegalovirus exposure and HLA in healthy donors. As to this clone: The antigen remains unidentified.

Germline V gene lookup returns CDR1 ENHRY and CDR2 SYGVKD. V lost 3 bases, J lost 7 bases, and 15 bases lay in between. This CDR3 is built from 14 residues. Researchers ran the PCR with 60 Vbeta and 13 Jbeta primers. Assay used: immunoSEQ multiplex PCR; TCRdb lists only in-frame clones, some missing. The data show about 160,000 clones, 60% to 75% seen once. Findings of the study overall: For presence/absence analyses, sequencing depth was assumed to be roughly uniform across donors.

The sequence came from a woman between 50 and 59 years old in good health and CMV-seropositive. This chain links TRBV10-3 with TRBJ2-5; the D is unclear. Sequenced input: PBMCs. The CDR3 protein is CAISENGGEGTQYF. The CDR3, as DNA: TGTGCCATCAGTGAAAACGGCGGAGAAGGGACCCAGTACTTC.